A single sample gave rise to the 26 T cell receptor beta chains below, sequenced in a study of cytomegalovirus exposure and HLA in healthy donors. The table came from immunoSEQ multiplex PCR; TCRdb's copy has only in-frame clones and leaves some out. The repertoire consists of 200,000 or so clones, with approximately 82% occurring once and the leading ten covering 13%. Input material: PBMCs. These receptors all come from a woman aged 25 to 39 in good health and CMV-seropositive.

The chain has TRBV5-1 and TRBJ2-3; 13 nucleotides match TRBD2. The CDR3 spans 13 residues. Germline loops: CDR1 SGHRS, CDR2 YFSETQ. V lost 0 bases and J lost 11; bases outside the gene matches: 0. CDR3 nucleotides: TGCGCCAGCAGCTTGGGGACTAGCGGGAGGCAGTATTTT. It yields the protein CASSLGTSGRQYF.

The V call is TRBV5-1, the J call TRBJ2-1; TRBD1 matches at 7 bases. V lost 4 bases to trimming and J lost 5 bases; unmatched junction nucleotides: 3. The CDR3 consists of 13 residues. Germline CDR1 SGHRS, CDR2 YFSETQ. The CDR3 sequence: CASSQDRNNEQFF. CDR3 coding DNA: TGCGCCAGCAGCCAGGACAGGAACAATGAGCAGTTCTTC. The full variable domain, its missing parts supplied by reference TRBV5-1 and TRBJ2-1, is KAGVTQTPRYLIKTRGQQVTLSCSPISGHRSVSWYQQTPGQGLQFLFEYFSETQRNKGNFPGRFSGRQFSNSRSEMNVSTLELGDSALYLCASSQDRNNEQFFGPGTRLTVL.

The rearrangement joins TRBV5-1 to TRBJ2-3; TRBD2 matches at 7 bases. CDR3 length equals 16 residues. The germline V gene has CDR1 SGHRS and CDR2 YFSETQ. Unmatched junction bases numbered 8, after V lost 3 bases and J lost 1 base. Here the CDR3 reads CASSSGLVRGTDTQYF. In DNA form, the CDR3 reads TGCGCCAGCAGCTCCGGACTAGTGCGAGGCACAGATACGCAGTATTTT.

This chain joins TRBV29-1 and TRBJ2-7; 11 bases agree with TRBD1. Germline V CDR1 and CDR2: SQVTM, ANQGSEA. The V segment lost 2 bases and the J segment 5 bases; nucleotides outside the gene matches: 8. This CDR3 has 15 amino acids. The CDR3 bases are TGCAGCGTTGAAATAAGGACAGGGGGCTTCGACGAGCAGTACTTC. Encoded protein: CSVEIRTGGFDEQYF.

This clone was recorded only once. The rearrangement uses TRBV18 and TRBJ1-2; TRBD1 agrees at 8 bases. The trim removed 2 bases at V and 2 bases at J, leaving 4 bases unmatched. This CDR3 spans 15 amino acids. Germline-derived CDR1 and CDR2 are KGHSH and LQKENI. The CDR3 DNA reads TGTGCCAGCTCACCAACAGGGGGTTACAACTATGGCTACACCTTC. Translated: CASSPTGGYNYGYTF. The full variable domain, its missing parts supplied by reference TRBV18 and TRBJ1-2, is NAGVMQNPRHLVRRRGQEARLRCSPMKGHSHVYWYRQLPEEGLKFMVYLQKENIIDESGMPKERFSAEFPKEGPSILRIQQVVRGDSAAYFCASSPTGGYNYGYTFGSGTRLTVV.

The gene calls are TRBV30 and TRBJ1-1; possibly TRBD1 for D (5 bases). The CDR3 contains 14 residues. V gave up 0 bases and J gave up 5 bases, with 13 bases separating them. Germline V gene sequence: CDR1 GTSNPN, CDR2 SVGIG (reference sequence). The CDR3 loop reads CAWSVSGRDTEAFF. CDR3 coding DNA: TGTGCCTGGAGTGTATCAGGCAGGGATACTGAAGCTTTCTTT.

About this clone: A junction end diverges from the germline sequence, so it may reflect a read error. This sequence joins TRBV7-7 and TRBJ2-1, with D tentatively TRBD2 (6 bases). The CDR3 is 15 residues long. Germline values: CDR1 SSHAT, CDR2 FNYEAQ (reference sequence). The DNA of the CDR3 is TGTGCTAGCAGCTTAGCCGGGAGCTCCTACAATGAGCAGTTCTTC. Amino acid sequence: CASSLAGSSYNEQFF. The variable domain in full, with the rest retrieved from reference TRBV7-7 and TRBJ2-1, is GAGVSQSPRYKVTKRGQDVTLRCDPISSHATLYWYQQALGQGPEFLTYFNYEAQPDKSGLPSDRFSAERPEGSISTLTIQRTEQRDSAMYRCASSLAGSSYNEQFFGPGTRLTVL.

CDR3 protein: CASSLAGVPQETQYF. CDR3 bases: TGTGCCAGCAGTTTAGCCGGTGTACCCCAGGAGACCCAGTACTTC. The V and J genes are TRBV2 and TRBJ2-5; no firm D call. This CDR3 has 15 amino acids. V lost 5 bases, J lost 5 bases, and 18 bases lay in between. Germline CDR1 is SNHLY and CDR2 is FYNNEI.

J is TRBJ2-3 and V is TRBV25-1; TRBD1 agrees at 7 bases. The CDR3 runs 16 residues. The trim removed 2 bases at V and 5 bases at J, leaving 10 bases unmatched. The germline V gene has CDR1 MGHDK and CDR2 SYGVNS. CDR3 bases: TGTGCCAGCAGTGAAGCAGGGGACAGCACAAGAGATACGCAGTATTTT. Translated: CASSEAGDSTRDTQYF. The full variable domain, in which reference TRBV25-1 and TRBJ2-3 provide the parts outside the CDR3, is EADIYQTPRYLVIGTGKKITLECSQTMGHDKMYWYQQDPGMELHLIHYSYGVNSTEKGDLSSESTVSRIRTEHFPLTLESARPSHTSQYLCASSEAGDSTRDTQYFGPGTRLTVL.

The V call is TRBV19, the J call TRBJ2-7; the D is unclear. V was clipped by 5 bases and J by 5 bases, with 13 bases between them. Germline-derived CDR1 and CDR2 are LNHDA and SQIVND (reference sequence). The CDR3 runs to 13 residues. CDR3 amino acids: CASSARSGHEQYF. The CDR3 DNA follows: TGTGCCAGTAGTGCGAGGTCCGGCCACGAGCAGTACTTC.

CDR3 region: CASTHWGAGAYEQYF. The CDR3 coding sequence is TGTGCCAGTACCCACTGGGGAGCAGGGGCCTACGAGCAGTACTTC. This chain uses TRBV19 with TRBJ2-7; D is perhaps TRBD1 (6 bases). Germline values: CDR1 LNHDA, CDR2 SQIVND (reference sequence). CDR3 length equals 15 residues. Deletions cut 7 bases from V and 2 bases from J, with 18 bases between. Supplemented by reference TRBV19 and TRBJ2-7, the full variable domain reads DGGITQSPKYLFRKEGQNVTLSCEQNLNHDAMYWYRQDPGQGLRLIYYSQIVNDFQKGDIAEGYSVSREKKESFPLTVTSAQKNPTAFYLCASTHWGAGAYEQYFGPGTRLTVT.

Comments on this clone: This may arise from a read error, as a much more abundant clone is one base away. The DNA of the CDR3 is TGCAGTGCTCGGGACTACGAGCAGTACTTC. Translation: CSARDYEQYF. The V gene is TRBV20-1, the J gene TRBJ2-7; a weak D match, TRBD2 (5 bases). Germline V lookup: CDR1 DFQATT, CDR2 SNEGSKA (reference sequence). The CDR3 is 10 residues long. V was cut by 5 bases and J by 3 bases, with 5 bases left in between.

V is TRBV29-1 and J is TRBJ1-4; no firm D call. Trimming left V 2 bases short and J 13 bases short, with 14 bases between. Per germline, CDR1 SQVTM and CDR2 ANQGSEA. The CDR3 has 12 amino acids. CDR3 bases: TGCAGCGTTGAATCCCTAGAGGAGGGACTGTTTTTT. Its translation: CSVESLEEGLFF.

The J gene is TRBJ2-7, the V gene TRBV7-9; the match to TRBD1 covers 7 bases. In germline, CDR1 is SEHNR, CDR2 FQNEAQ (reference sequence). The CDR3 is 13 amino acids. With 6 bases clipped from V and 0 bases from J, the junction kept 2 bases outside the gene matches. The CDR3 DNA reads TGTGCCAGCAGGGACAGGAGCTCCTACGAGCAGTACTTC. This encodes CASRDRSSYEQYF.

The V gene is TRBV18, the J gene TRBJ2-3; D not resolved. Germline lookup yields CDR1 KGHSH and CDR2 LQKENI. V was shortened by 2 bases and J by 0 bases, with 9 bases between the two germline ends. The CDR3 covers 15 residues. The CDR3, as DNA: TGTGCCAGCTCACCAGTGCTAACTAGCACAGATACGCAGTATTTT. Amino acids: CASSPVLTSTDTQYF.

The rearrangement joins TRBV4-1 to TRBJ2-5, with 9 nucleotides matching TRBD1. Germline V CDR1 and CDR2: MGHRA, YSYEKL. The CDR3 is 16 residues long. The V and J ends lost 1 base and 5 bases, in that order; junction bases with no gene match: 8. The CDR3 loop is CASSQGETGGFETQYF. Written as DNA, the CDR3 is TGCGCCAGCAGCCAAGGGGAGACAGGGGGTTTTGAGACCCAGTACTTC.

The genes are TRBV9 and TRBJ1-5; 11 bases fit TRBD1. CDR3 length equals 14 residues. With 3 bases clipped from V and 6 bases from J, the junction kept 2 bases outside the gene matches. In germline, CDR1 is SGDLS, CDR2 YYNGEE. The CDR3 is CASSGTGGFQPQHF. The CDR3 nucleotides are TGTGCCAGCAGCGGGACAGGGGGCTTTCAGCCCCAGCATTTT.

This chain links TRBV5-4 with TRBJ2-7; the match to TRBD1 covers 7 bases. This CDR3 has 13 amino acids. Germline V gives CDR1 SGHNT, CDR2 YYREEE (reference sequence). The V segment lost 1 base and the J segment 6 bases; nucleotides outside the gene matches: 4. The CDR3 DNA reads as TGTGCCAGCAGCTTGCCTACAGGGGCCGAGCAGTACTTC. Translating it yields CASSLPTGAEQYF.

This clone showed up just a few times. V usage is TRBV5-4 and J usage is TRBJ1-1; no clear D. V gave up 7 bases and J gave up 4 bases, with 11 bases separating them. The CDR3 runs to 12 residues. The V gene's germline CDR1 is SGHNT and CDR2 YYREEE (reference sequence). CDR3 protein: CASRSVGTEAFF. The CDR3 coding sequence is TGTGCCAGCCGCTCGGTTGGCACTGAAGCTTTCTTT.

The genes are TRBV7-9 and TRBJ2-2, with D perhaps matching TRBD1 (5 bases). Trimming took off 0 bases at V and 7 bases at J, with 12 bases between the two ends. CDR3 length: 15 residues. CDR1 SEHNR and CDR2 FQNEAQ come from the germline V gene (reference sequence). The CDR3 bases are TGTGCCAGCAGCTTAGCGCTGGGGCCTGGCGGGGAGCTGTTTTTT. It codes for CASSLALGPGGELFF.

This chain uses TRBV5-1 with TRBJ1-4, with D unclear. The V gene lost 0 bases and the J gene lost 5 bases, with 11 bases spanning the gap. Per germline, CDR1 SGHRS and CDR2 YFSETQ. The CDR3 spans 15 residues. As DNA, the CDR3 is TGCGCCAGCAGCTTGGAAGGAGGGCCGAATGAAAAACTGTTTTTT. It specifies CASSLEGGPNEKLFF. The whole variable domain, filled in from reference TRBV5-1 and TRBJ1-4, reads KAGVTQTPRYLIKTRGQQVTLSCSPISGHRSVSWYQQTPGQGLQFLFEYFSETQRNKGNFPGRFSGRQFSNSRSEMNVSTLELGDSALYLCASSLEGGPNEKLFFGSGTQLSVL.

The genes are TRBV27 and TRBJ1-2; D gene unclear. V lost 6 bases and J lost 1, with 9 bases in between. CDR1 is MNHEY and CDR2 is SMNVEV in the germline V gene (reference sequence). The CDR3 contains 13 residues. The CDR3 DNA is TGTGCCAGCAGAGAGGTCGGTAACTATGGCTACACCTTC. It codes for CASREVGNYGYTF.

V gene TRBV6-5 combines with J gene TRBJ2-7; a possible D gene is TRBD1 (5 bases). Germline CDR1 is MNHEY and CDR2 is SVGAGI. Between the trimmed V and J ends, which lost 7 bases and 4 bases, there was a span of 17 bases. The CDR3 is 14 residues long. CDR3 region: CASTKRGRQYEQYF. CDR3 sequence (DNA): TGTGCCAGCACCAAAAGGGGCAGGCAGTACGAGCAGTACTTC.

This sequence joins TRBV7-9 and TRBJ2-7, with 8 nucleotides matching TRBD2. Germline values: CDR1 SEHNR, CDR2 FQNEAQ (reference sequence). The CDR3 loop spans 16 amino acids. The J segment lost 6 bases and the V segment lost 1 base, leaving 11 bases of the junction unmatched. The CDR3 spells CASSLGSGGGQSEQYF. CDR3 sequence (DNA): TGTGCCAGCAGCTTAGGGAGTGGCGGGGGGCAAAGCGAGCAGTACTTC.

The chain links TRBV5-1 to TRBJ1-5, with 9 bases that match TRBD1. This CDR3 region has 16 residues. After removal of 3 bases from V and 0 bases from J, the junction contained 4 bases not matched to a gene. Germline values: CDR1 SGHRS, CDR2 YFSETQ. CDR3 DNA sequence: TGCGCCAGCAGCTCCGGGACAGGGAATAGCAATCAGCCCCAGCATTTT. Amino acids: CASSSGTGNSNQPQHF.

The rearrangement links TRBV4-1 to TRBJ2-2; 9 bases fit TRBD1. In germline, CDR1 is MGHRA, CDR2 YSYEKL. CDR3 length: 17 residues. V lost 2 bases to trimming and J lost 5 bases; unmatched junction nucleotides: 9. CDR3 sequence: CASSQPVPQGATGELFF. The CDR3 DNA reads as TGCGCCAGCAGCCAACCCGTACCACAGGGGGCTACCGGGGAGCTGTTTTTT.